Below, one T cell receptor (beta chain) is given with its context. Profiled with immunoSEQ multiplex PCR; TCRdb holds only in-frame clones, not every one. The table records some 350,000 clones, about 90% of them present only once. V lost 5 bases, J lost 8 bases, and 18 bases lay in between. The CDR3 contains 14 residues. The germline V gene encodes CDR1 SGHTA and CDR2 FQGNSA. This entry is derived from a study of blood T cell repertoires in COVID-19. The genes are TRBV7-2 and TRBJ1-2; D is possibly TRBD1 (5 bases). The TCR comes from a woman in her 30s with COVID-19, enrolled during active disease. The sequenced material came from peripheral blood. CDR3 protein: CASSGREGWGGYTF. The CDR3 coding sequence is TGTGCCAGCAGCGGTCGGGAGGGGTGGGGAGGCTACACCTTC.